This is a list of T cell receptor beta chains from one sample in a study of post-analysis software for immune sequencing data. TCRdb processed the PCR reads anew with MiXCR; each CDR3 protein has one entry. The sample yields more than 500,000 distinct CDR3 sequences, less than 40% seen once. The sample comprised blood. These receptor sequences come from a girl under 18 with multiple sclerosis. Each CDR3 is given with its conserved first and last residue. A D gene is named only where the DNA matches it firmly. Only part of the rows carry a size: once, few, many, or a class if the clone is expanded.

DNA: TGTGCCAGCAGGCTGGGGGGCGCCTATGGCTACACCTTC
CDR3: CASRLGGAYGYTF
V: TRBV6-5
J: TRBJ1-2
size: -
D: -

DNA: TGCAGTGCCAAACTGGACAGGGGGCAGAGAGATACGCAGTATTTT
CDR3: CSAKLDRGQRDTQYF
V: TRBV20-1
J: TRBJ2-3
size: -
D: TRBD1

DNA: TGTGCCAGCAGCTTAAGGAGCGGGGGCGGGGAGCAGTTCTTC
CDR3: CASSLRSGGGEQFF
V: TRBV7-2
J: TRBJ2-1
size: -
D: TRBD2

DNA: TGTGCCAGCAGCTTCTCGAGGGACTACACAGATACGCAGTATTTT
CDR3: CASSFSRDYTDTQYF
V: TRBV6-5
J: TRBJ2-3
size: -
D: TRBD2

DNA: TGTACCACCAGCATCCAGACAGGGAGGAGGGCTGAAGCTTTCTTT
CDR3: CTTSIQTGRRAEAFF
V: TRBV15
J: TRBJ1-1
size: -
D: TRBD1

DNA: TGTGCCAGCAGTGGATACCAGGTCGGGCGAACGGGGGATACGCAGTATTTT
CDR3: CASSGYQVGRTGDTQYF
V: TRBV27
J: TRBJ2-3
size: few
D: -

DNA: TGCAGCGCTACCCCCGGGACGAGGAATGAAAAACTGTTTTTT
CDR3: CSATPGTRNEKLFF
V: TRBV29-1
J: TRBJ1-4
size: few
D: -

DNA: TGTGCCAGCAGTTACTCGGCAGGGGGCTACAATGAGCAGTTCTTC
CDR3: CASSYSAGGYNEQFF
V: TRBV6-5
J: TRBJ2-1
size: -
D: TRBD1

DNA: TGTGCCAGCAGCCAAGATGGACCTCATGGTACAGATACGCAGTATTTT
CDR3: CASSQDGPHGTDTQYF
V: TRBV14
J: TRBJ2-3
size: -
D: -

DNA: TGTGCCAGCAGCTTAATTAAGTCAACAGGGGGAGGTGGCTACACCTTC
CDR3: CASSLIKSTGGGGYTF
V: TRBV11-2
J: TRBJ1-2
size: -
D: TRBD1

DNA: TGTGCCAGCAGGGGCAACTACAATGAGCAGTTCTTC
CDR3: CASRGNYNEQFF
V: TRBV12-3/TRBV12-4
J: TRBJ2-1
size: -
D: -

DNA: TGTGCCCCCACGCGGTCAGATACGCAGTATTTT
CDR3: CAPTRSDTQYF
V: TRBV7-9
J: TRBJ2-3
size: -
D: -

DNA: TGCAGTGCCCAACTAGCGGGGGGAAGCGAGCAGTACTTC
CDR3: CSAQLAGGSEQYF
V: TRBV20-1
J: TRBJ2-7
size: -
D: TRBD2

DNA: TGTGCCATCAGTGGGGACGGGCAAGGGCGACCCCAGCATTTT
CDR3: CAISGDGQGRPQHF
V: TRBV10-3
J: TRBJ1-5
size: -
D: -

DNA: TGCGCCAGCAGAGCGGGACAGGGGATCAATCAGCCCCAGCATTTT
CDR3: CASRAGQGINQPQHF
V: TRBV5-1
J: TRBJ1-5
size: few
D: TRBD1

DNA: TGTGCCAGCAGCGCGGGACCCTGGCAAAAACTGTTTTTT
CDR3: CASSAGPWQKLFF
V: TRBV11-2
J: TRBJ1-4
size: -
D: -

DNA: TGTGCCAGCAGTGAAGCGCACGGTCGAGAGACCCAGTACTTC
CDR3: CASSEAHGRETQYF
V: TRBV6-1
J: TRBJ2-5
size: few
D: -

DNA: TGTGCCACCAGTGATGGCGGGACGGCCACCGGGGAGCTGTTTTTT
CDR3: CATSDGGTATGELFF
V: TRBV24-1
J: TRBJ2-2
size: -
D: -